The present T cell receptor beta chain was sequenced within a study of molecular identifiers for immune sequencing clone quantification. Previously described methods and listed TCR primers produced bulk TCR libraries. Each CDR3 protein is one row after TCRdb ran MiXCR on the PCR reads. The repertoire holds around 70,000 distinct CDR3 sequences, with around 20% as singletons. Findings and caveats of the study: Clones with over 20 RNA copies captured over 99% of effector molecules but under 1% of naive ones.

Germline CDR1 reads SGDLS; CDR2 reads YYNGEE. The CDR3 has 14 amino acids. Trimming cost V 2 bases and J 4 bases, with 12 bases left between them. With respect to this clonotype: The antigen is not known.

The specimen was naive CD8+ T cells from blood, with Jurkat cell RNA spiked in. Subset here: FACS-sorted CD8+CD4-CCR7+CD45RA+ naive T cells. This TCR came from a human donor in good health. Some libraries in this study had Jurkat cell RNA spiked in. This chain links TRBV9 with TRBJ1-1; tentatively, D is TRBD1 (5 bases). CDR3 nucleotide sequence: TGTGCCAGCAGCGTTAAGGGGCGGAGCACTGAAGCTTTCTTT. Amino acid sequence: CASSVKGRSTEAFF.